This TCR beta chain was obtained from a study of blood T cell repertoires in COVID-19. This clone has just a few counts. Measured with immunoSEQ multiplex PCR; TCRdb has only the in-frame clones, and not every one. The sample yields around 59,000 clones, around 79% seen once. The CDR3 is made up of 13 amino acids. Germline V lookup: CDR1 SQVTM, CDR2 ANQGSEA. V shed 8 bases and J 6 bases; nucleotides not matched to a gene: 10. This chain links TRBV29-1 with TRBJ1-2, with 9 nucleotides matching TRBD1. The sequence was collected from a human donor in a cohort sampled during active COVID-19. Material: peripheral blood. CDR3: CSFTTGGSDGYTF. The CDR3 DNA reads as TGCAGCTTTACAACAGGGGGCAGCGATGGCTACACCTTC.